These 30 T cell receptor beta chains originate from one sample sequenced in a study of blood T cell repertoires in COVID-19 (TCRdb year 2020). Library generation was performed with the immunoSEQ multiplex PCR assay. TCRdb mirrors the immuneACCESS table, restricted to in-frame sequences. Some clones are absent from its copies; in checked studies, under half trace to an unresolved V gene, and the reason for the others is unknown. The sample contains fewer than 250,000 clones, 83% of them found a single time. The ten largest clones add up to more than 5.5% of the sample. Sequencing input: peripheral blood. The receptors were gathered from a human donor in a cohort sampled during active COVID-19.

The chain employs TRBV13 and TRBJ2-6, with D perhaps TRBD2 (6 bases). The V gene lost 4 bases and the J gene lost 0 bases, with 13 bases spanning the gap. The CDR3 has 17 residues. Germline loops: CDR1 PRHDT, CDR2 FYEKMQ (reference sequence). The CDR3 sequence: CASSSKRALSGANVLTF. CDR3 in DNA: TGTGCCAGCAGCTCCAAGCGGGCACTCTCTGGGGCCAACGTCCTGACTTTC.

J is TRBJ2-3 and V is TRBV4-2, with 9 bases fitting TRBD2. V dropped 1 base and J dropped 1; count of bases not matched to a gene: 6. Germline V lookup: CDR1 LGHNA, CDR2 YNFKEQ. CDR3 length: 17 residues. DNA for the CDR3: TGTGCCAGCAGCCAAGTAGGGTCTAGCGGGGGCACAGATACGCAGTATTTT. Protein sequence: CASSQVGSSGGTDTQYF.

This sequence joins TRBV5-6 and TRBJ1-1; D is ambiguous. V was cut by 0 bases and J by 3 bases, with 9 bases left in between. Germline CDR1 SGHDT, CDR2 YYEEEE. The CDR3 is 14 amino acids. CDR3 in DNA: TGTGCCAGCAGCTTGGACTCCGTCTACACTGAAGCTTTCTTT. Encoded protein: CASSLDSVYTEAFF.

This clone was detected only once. This chain's CDR3 is CASGTEGRQGRNEQFF. CDR3 nucleotide sequence: TGTGCCAGCGGGACAGAGGGGAGACAGGGAAGGAATGAGCAGTTCTTC. The chain uses TRBV7-2 and TRBJ2-1; TRBD1 aligns across 7 bases. CDR1 is SGHTA, CDR2 FQGNSA, per germline. The CDR3 covers 16 residues. Germline trimming cut 8 bases from V and 7 bases from J; bases unmatched to any gene: 17.

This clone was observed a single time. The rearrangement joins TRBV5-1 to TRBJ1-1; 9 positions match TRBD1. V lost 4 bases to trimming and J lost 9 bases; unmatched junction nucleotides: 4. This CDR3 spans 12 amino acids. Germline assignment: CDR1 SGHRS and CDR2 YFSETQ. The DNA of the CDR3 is TGCGCCAGCAGCCTGGGACAGGGTAAAGCTTTCTTT. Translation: CASSLGQGKAFF.

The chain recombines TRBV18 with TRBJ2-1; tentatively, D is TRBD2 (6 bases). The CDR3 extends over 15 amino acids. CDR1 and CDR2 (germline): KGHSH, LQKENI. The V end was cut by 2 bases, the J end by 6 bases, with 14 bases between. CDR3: CASSPGTREGNEQFF. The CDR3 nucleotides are TGTGCCAGCTCACCAGGGACTCGAGAAGGCAATGAGCAGTTCTTC.

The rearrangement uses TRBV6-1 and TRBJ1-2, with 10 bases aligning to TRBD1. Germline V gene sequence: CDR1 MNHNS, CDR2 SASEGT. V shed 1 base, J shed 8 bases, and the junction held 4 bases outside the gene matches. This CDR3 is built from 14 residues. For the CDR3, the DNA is TGTGCCAGCAGTGAAGGACAGGGGGCCCGGGGCTACACCTTC. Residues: CASSEGQGARGYTF.

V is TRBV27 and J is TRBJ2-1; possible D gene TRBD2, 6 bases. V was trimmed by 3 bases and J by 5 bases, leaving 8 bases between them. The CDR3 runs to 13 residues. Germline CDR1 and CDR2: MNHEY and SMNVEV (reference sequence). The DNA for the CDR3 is TGTGCCAGCAGTTTTCGGAGGGACAATGAGCAGTTCTTC. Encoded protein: CASSFRRDNEQFF.

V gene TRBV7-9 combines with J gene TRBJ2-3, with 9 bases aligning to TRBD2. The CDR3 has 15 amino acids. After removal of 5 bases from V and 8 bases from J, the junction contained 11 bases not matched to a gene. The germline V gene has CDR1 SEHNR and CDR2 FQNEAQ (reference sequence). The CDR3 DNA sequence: TGTGCCAGCAGCCCAGTGGCTAGCGGGGCAAGTACGCAGTATTTT. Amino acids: CASSPVASGASTQYF.

The CDR3 loop is CASTKTGYNEKLFF. The DNA of the CDR3 is TGTGCCAGCACCAAGACAGGGTATAATGAAAAACTGTTTTTT. This rearrangement joins TRBV27 to TRBJ1-4, with 7 positions matching TRBD1. This CDR3 has 14 residues. Germline CDR1 is MNHEY and CDR2 is SMNVEV (reference sequence). V shed 7 bases, J shed 4 bases, and the junction held 6 bases outside the gene matches. Complete variable domain (other parts from reference TRBV27 and TRBJ1-4): EAQVTQNPRYLITVTGKKLTVTCSQNMNHEYMSWYRQDPGLGLRQIYYSMNVEVTDKGDVPEGYKVSRKEKRNFPLILESPSPNQTSLYFCASTKTGYNEKLFFGSGTQLSVL.

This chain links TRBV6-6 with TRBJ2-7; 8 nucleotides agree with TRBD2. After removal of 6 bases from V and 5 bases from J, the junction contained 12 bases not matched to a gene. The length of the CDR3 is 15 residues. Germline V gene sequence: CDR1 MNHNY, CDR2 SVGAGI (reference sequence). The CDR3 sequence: CASSSGLVTSHEQYF. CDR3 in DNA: TGTGCCAGCAGCTCGGGACTAGTGACATCCCACGAGCAGTACTTC.

The CDR3 coding sequence is TGTGCCAGCAGCTTCGGACTAGCGGGGGGAGAGACCCAGTACTTC. Translated: CASSFGLAGGETQYF. The rearrangement joins TRBV9 to TRBJ2-5, with 14 bases matching TRBD2. V lost 4 bases and J lost 4; bases outside the gene matches: 3. The germline V gene encodes CDR1 SGDLS and CDR2 YYNGEE. The CDR3 extends over 15 amino acids.

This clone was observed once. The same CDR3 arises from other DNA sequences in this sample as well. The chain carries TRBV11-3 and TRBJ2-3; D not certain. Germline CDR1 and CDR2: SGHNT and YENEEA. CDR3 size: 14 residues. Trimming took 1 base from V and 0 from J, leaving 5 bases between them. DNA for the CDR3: TGTGCCAGCAGCTTAGGAGGAAGCACAGATACGCAGTATTTT. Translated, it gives CASSLGGSTDTQYF. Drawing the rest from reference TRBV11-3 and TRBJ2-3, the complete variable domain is EAGVVQSPRYKIIEKKQPVAFWCNPISGHNTLYWYLQNLGQGPELLIRYENEEAVDDSQLPKDRFSAERLKGVDSTLKIQPAELGDSAVYLCASSLGGSTDTQYFGPGTRLTVL.

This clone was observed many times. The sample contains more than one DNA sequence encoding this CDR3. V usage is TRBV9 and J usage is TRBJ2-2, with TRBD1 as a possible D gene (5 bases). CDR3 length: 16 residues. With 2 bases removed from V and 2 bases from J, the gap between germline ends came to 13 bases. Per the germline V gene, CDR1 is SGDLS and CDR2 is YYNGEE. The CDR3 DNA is TGTGCCAGCAGCGTTGCTCCGACAGCCAACACCGGGGAGCTGTTTTTT. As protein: CASSVAPTANTGELFF.

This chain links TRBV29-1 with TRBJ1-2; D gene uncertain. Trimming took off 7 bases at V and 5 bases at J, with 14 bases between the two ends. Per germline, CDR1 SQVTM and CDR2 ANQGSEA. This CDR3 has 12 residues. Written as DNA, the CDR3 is TGCAGCGGCGTGATTATGACATATGGCTACACCTTC. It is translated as CSGVIMTYGYTF.

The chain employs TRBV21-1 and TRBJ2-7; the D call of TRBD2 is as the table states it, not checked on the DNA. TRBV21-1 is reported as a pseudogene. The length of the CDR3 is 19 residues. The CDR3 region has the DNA TGTGCCAGCAGCAAAAGCGGACTAGCGGGAGGACCCCCACATTACGAGCAGTACTTC. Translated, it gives CASSKSGLAGGPPHYEQYF.

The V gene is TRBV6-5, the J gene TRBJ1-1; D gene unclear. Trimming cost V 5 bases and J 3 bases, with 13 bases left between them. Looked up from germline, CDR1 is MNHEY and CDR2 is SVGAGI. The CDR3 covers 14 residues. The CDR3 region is CASSPAGGDTEAFF. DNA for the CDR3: TGTGCCAGCAGTCCCGCGGGAGGTGACACTGAAGCTTTCTTT.

The CDR3 bases are TGCGCCAGCAAAACAGCGGGAGGGCCTGAGACCCAGTACTTC. Amino acids: CASKTAGGPETQYF. V gene TRBV5-1 combines with J gene TRBJ2-5; 10 nucleotides line up with TRBD2. There are 14 residues in the CDR3. Germline V lookup: CDR1 SGHRS, CDR2 YFSETQ. Losses at the gene ends were 6 bases for V and 5 bases for J; bases not matched to a gene: 7.

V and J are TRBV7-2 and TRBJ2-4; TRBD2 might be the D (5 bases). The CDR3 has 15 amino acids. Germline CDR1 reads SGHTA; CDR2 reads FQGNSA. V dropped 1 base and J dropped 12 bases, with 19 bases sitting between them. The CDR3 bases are TGTGCCAGCAGCTTAGGAGGCCTAGCCTCTCCCTATCAGTACTTC. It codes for CASSLGGLASPYQYF.

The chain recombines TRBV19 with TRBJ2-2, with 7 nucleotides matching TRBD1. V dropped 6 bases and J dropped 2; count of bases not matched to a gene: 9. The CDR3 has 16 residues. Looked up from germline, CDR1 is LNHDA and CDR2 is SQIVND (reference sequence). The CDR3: CASRTGTVGNTGELFF. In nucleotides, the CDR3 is TGTGCCAGTAGAACCGGGACAGTGGGAAACACCGGGGAGCTGTTTTTT.

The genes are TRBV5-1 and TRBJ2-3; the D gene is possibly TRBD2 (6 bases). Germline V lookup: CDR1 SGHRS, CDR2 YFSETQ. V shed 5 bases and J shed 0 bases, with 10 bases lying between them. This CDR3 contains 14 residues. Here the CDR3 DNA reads TGCGCCAGCAGAGGAGGGGTTAGCACAGATACGCAGTATTTT. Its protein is CASRGGVSTDTQYF.

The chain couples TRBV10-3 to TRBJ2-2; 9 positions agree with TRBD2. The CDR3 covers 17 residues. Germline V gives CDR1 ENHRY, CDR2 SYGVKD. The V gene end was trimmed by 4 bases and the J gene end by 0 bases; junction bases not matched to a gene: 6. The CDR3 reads CAISANSGGANTGELFF. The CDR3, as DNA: TGTGCCATCAGTGCTAATAGCGGGGGCGCGAACACCGGGGAGCTGTTTTTT.

The CDR3, as DNA: TGTGCCAGCAGCTTCGGTGGGCGGGGGAAGTACAATGAGCAGTTCTTC. It yields the protein CASSFGGRGKYNEQFF. The J gene is TRBJ2-1, the V gene TRBV7-9; 7 positions match TRBD2. The V gene's germline CDR1 is SEHNR and CDR2 FQNEAQ (reference sequence). This CDR3 spans 16 amino acids. After removal of 3 bases from V and 4 bases from J, the junction contained 9 bases not matched to a gene.

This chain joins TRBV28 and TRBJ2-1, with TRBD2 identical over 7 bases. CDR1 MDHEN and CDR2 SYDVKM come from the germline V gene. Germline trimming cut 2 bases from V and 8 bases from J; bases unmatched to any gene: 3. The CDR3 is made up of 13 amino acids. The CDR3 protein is CASSLGGRDEQFF. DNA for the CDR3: TGTGCCAGCAGTTTAGGCGGGAGAGATGAGCAGTTCTTC.

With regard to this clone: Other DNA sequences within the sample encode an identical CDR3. CDR3 sequence (DNA): TGTGCCAGCAGCCGGGGGGTACAAGAGACCCAGTACTTC. Residues: CASSRGVQETQYF. The chain couples TRBV11-2 to TRBJ2-5; 7 nucleotides match TRBD2. The CDR3 spans 13 residues. Unmatched junction bases numbered 2, after V lost 5 bases and J lost 2 bases. Germline CDR1 and CDR2: SGHAT and FQNNGV.

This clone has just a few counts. In DNA, the CDR3 is TGTGCTAGTGGTCAGGGACAGTCTATGGATGAGCAGTTCTTC. It is translated as CASGQGQSMDEQFF. The V call is TRBV12-5, the J call TRBJ2-1, with 7 bases fitting TRBD1. J lost 8 bases, V lost 5 bases, and 9 bases had no gene match. The germline V gene has CDR1 LGHNT and CDR2 FRNRAP. The CDR3 extends over 14 amino acids.

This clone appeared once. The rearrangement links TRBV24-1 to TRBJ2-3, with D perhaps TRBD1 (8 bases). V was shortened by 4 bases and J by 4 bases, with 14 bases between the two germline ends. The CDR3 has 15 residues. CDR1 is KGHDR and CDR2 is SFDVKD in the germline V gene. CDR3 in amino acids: CATSEDRGGADTQYF. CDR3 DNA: TGTGCCACCAGTGAAGACAGGGGAGGGGCAGATACGCAGTATTTT.

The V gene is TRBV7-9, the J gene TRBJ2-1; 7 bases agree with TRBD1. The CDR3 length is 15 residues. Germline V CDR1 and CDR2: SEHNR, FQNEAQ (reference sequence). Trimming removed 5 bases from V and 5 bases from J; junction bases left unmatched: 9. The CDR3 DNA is TGTGCCAGCAGCGATCCGGGACAGTATAACAATGAGCAGTTCTTC. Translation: CASSDPGQYNNEQFF.

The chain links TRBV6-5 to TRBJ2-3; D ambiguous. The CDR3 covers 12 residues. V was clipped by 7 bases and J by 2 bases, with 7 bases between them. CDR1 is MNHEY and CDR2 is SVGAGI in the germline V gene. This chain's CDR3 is CASTLDTDTQYF. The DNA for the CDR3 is TGTGCCAGCACCCTAGACACAGATACGCAGTATTTT.

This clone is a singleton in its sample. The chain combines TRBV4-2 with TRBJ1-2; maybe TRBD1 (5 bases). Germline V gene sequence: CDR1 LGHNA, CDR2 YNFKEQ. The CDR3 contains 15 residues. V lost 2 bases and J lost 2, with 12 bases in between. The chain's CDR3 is CASSQPGSGNYGYTF. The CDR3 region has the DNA TGTGCCAGCAGCCAACCGGGCTCAGGGAACTATGGCTACACCTTC.